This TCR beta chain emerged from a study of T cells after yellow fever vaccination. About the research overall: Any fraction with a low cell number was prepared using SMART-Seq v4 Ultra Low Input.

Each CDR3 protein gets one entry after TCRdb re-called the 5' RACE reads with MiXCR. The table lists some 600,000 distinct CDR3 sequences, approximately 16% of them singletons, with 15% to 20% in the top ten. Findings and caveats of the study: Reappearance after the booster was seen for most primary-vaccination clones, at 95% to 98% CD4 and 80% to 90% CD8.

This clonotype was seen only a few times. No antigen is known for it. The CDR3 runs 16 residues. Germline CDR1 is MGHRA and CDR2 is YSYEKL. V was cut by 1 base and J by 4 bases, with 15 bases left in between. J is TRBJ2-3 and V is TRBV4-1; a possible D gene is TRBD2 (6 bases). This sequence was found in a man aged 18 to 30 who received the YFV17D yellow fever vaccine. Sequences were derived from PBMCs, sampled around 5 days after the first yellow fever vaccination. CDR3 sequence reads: CASSQGPRGNSDTQYF. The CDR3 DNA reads TGCGCCAGCAGCCAAGGGCCCCGGGGGAACTCAGATACGCAGTATTTT.